One and the same sample provided the 10 T cell receptor beta chains below, sequenced in a study of T cell responses to AZD1222 COVID-19 vaccine. Measured with immunoSEQ multiplex PCR; TCRdb has only the in-frame clones, and not every one. This table has about 150,000 clones, about 87% appearing once. The sample was peripheral blood, taken on day 0 of MenACWY control vaccination. The receptors were gathered from an adult in good health.

The chain joins TRBV5-6 to TRBJ2-5, with a weak D call TRBD2 (8 bases). Germline CDR1 is SGHDT and CDR2 is YYEEEE. The V end lost 0 bases, the J end lost 5 bases, and 14 bases lay between the germline ends. This CDR3 is 15 amino acids long. CDR3 in DNA: TGTGCCAGCAGCTTGGGGCCGGGAGGGGGCGAGACCCAGTACTTC. Translating gives CASSLGPGGGETQYF.

The chain links TRBV19 to TRBJ1-2; D is ambiguous. Trimming left V 3 bases short and J 8 bases short, with 16 bases between. The CDR3 consists of 14 residues. The germline gives CDR1 LNHDA, CDR2 SQIVND (reference sequence). The CDR3 protein is CASSIQGNGVGYTF. The DNA for the CDR3 is TGTGCCAGTAGTATTCAAGGGAATGGCGTCGGCTACACCTTC.

The gene calls are TRBV18 and TRBJ1-5; unclear D gene. Germline lookup yields CDR1 KGHSH and CDR2 LQKENI. V was clipped by 3 bases and J by 7 bases, with 10 bases between them. The CDR3 is made up of 13 amino acids. This CDR3 reads CASSPDYGQPQHF. Here the CDR3 DNA reads TGTGCCAGCTCACCGGACTATGGGCAGCCCCAGCATTTT.

The genes are TRBV11-2 and TRBJ1-2; D is uncertain. The germline V and J ends were trimmed by 1 base and 4 bases, with 10 bases remaining between them. In germline, CDR1 is SGHAT, CDR2 FQNNGV. CDR3 length: 14 amino acids. This CDR3 reads CASSLGVSSYGYTF. In DNA, the CDR3 is TGTGCCAGCAGCTTAGGTGTCAGCTCCTATGGCTACACCTTC.

V and J are TRBV28 and TRBJ2-7; D perhaps matches TRBD2 (5 bases). The germline CDR1 and CDR2 sequences are MDHEN and SYDVKM. The length of the CDR3 is 12 residues. The germline V and J ends were trimmed by 8 bases and 0 bases, with 8 bases remaining between them. As DNA, the CDR3 is TGTGCCAGCTCCGGGGACTCCTACGAGCAGTACTTC. Translation: CASSGDSYEQYF. The full variable domain, in which reference TRBV28 and TRBJ2-7 provide the parts outside the CDR3, is DVKVTQSSRYLVKRTGEKVFLECVQDMDHENMFWYRQDPGLGLRLIYFSYDVKMKEKGDIPEGYSVSREKKERFSLILESASTNQTSMYLCASSGDSYEQYFGPGTRLTVT.

V usage is TRBV3-1 (or the pseudogene TRBV3-2) and J usage is TRBJ1-2; D remains unclear. The CDR3 loop spans 16 amino acids. The V and J ends lost 4 bases and 3 bases respectively, with 18 bases between them. Germline V lookup: CDR1 LGHDT, CDR2 YNNKEL (reference sequence). The CDR3 region has the DNA TGTGCCAGCAGCCGCGACCGGATCCGGGGAGACTATGGCTACACCTTC. This encodes CASSRDRIRGDYGYTF.

The chain recombines TRBV5-8 with TRBJ2-7; 13 nucleotides line up with TRBD2. The CDR3 extends over 17 amino acids. After removal of 0 bases from V and 3 bases from J, the junction contained 6 bases not matched to a gene. Germline loops: CDR1 SGHTS, CDR2 YDEGEE. CDR3 loop: CASSLVTSGRASYEQYF. In nucleotides, the CDR3 is TGTGCCAGCAGCTTGGTAACTAGCGGGAGGGCTAGCTACGAGCAGTACTTC.

The gene calls are TRBV6-2 or TRBV6-3 and TRBJ1-1, with no clear D. Looked up from germline, CDR1 is MNHEY and CDR2 is SVGEGT. CDR3 length: 12 residues. V was shortened by 6 bases and J by 8 bases, with 13 bases between the two germline ends. The CDR3 nucleotides are TGTGCCAGCAGCCGCTCCGTGAGGGAAGCTTTCTTT. It specifies CASSRSVREAFF.

This rearrangement joins TRBV2 to TRBJ2-7; 7 bases agree with TRBD1. The germline V gene encodes CDR1 SNHLY and CDR2 FYNNEI. J was trimmed by 5 bases and V by 10 bases; bases with no gene match: 5. This CDR3 region has 11 residues. The CDR3 nucleotides are TGTGCCACCCTAGACAGGGACGAGCAGTACTTC. Amino acid sequence: CATLDRDEQYF.

CDR3 residues: CASSFTSGNYEQYF. DNA of the CDR3: TGCGCCAGCAGCTTTACTAGCGGGAACTACGAGCAGTACTTC. This chain connects TRBV5-1 to TRBJ2-7; 10 bases fit TRBD2. This CDR3 is built from 14 residues. With 2 bases clipped from V and 3 bases from J, the junction kept 2 bases outside the gene matches. Looked up from germline, CDR1 is SGHRS and CDR2 is YFSETQ.